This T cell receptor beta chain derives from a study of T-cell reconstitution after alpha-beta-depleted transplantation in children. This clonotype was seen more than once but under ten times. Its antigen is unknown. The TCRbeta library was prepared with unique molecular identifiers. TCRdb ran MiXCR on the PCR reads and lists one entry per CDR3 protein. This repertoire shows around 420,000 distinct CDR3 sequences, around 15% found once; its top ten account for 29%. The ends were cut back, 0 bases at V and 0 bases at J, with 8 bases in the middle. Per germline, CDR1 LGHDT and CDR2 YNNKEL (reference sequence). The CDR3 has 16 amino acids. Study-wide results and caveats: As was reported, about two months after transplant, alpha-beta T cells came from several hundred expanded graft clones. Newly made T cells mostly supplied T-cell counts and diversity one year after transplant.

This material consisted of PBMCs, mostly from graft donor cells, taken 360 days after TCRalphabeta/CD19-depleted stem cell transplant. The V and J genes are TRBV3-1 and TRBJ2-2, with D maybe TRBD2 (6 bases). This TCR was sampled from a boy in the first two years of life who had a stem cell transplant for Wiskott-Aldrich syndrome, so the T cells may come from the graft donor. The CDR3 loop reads CASSQDGGTNTGELFF. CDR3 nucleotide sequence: TGTGCCAGCAGCCAAGATGGCGGGACGAACACCGGGGAGCTGTTTTTT.